Following are 5 T cell receptor beta chains from one sample sequenced in a study of pediatric ulcerative colitis. TCRdb keeps only in-frame clones here, not all; method: immunoSEQ multiplex PCR. The table has tens of thousands of clones, about 89% seen once; the top ten hold around 1.5%. Specimen: blood. These TCRs come from a boy between 10 and 17 years old who was a control in a study of pediatric ulcerative colitis.

This sequence joins TRBV7-9 and TRBJ2-1; the D gene could be TRBD1 or TRBD2 (5 bases each). In germline, CDR1 is SEHNR, CDR2 FQNEAQ (reference sequence). The ends were cut back, 7 bases at V and 6 bases at J, with 19 bases in the middle. The CDR3 runs 15 residues. In DNA, the CDR3 is TGTGCCAGCAAACTTGAATGGGGGACCATCAATGAGCAGTTCTTC. It encodes CASKLEWGTINEQFF.

The chain recombines TRBV14 with TRBJ1-2, with 7 positions matching TRBD1. Germline values: CDR1 SGHDN, CDR2 FVKESK. J lost 2 bases, V lost 3 bases, and 3 bases had no gene match. This CDR3 region has 14 residues. CDR3 nucleotides: TGTGCCAGCAGCCATCCGGGACAGAACTATGGCTACACCTTC. It translates to CASSHPGQNYGYTF.

The chain is built from TRBV28 and TRBJ2-1; D is possibly TRBD1 (5 bases). Trimming took off 6 bases at V and 1 base at J, with 13 bases between the two ends. Per the germline V gene, CDR1 is MDHEN and CDR2 is SYDVKM. The CDR3 is made up of 15 amino acids. In DNA, the CDR3 is TGTGCCAGCAGCTCACCACAGGTTTCCTACAATGAGCAGTTCTTC. Encoded protein: CASSSPQVSYNEQFF.

The V call is TRBV6-5, the J call TRBJ2-7; 7 positions agree with TRBD2. Per germline, CDR1 MNHEY and CDR2 SVGAGI. Trimming cost V 5 bases and J 9 bases; bases outside gene matches: 4. This CDR3 is built from 11 residues. Here the CDR3 reads CASSASGGQYF. The CDR3 DNA reads as TGTGCCAGCAGTGCGTCGGGAGGGCAGTACTTC.

This chain uses TRBV7-8 with TRBJ1-1, with unresolved D. Trimming shortened V by 4 bases and J by 1 base, and 19 bases separated the two germline ends. Germline-derived CDR1 and CDR2 are SGHVS and FQNEAQ. The CDR3 consists of 17 residues. DNA for the CDR3: TGTGCCAGCAGCTCCTACGCGACGGCCTCCTCGAACACTGAAGCTTTCTTT. Its translation is CASSSYATASSNTEAFF.